These T cell receptor beta chains were read from a single sample in a study of blood T cell repertoires in COVID-19. The data were produced by immunoSEQ multiplex PCR, yet TCRdb's version contains in-frame clones alone and is incomplete. In the table there are tens of thousands of clones, about 89% of which are singletons. Material for sequencing was peripheral blood. These receptors were obtained from a human donor with acute or convalescent COVID-19. The donor label of this sample is uncertain. CDR3s include the opening cysteine and the closing phenylalanine or tryptophan. A D gene is named only where the DNA matches it firmly.

>TRBV28|TRBD1
CASGKTGFYGYTF
>TRBV28|NA
CASSLQGNRETQYF
>TRBV11-2|NA
CASSPALSGWREKLFF
>TRBV6-5|NA
CASRSYSNQPQHF
>TRBV25-1|TRBD1
CASKPLGQGRETQYF
>TRBV12-3/TRBV12-4|NA
CASSLGQFALFF
>TRBV19|NA
CAIASSSGANVLTF
>TRBV4-1|NA
CASSPKRGTGELFF
>TRBV2|TRBD1
CATTGEGNSPLHF
>TRBV15|TRBD2
CATSGRGGSETQYF
>TRBV5-8|NA
CASSLNRIYGYTF
>TRBV7-9|TRBD1
CASSRSGDRLTPDTQYF
>TRBV24-1|TRBD1
CATSGDRAQTQYF
>TRBV27|TRBD2
CASSPGTSGYEQYF
>TRBV7-8|NA
CASSLMPGENTEAFF
>TRBV7-9|TRBD1
CASSLGDRKKLFF
>TRBV5-6|NA
CASRGRGAEETEAFF
>TRBV6-5|TRBD1
CASRGQGEGQPQHF
>TRBV29-1|TRBD2
CSVWGGTGELFF
>TRBV5-1|NA
CASSLGQANTEAFF
>TRBV9|NA
CASSRDQPQHF
>TRBV3-1/TRBV3-2|NA
CASSQLTGTLRTDTQYF
>TRBV5-1|NA
CASSFETGKGEAFF
>TRBV3-1/TRBV3-2|NA
CASSQGLDRRTKAFF
>TRBV25-1|NA
CASSSPRGYRIEAFF
>TRBV19|NA
CASSIFRTPPDTQYF
>TRBV5-5|TRBD1
CASSLGRTGHAGELFF
>TRBV5-1|TRBD1
CASSPSGQGVVQYF
>TRBV5-1|TRBD1
CASSPDRAPSIQYF
>TRBV19|NA
CASSMGGTGGANVLTF
>TRBV5-1|TRBD2
CASSVGGGGSSYEQYF
>TRBV6-5|NA
CASISGVGMNTEAFF
>TRBV29-1|TRBD1
CSAGGTGDSPLHF
>TRBV6-5|NA
CASSRDSAQYF
>TRBV9|TRBD2
CASSVGTGTSGIQFF
>TRBV7-2|TRBD2
CASSRRLAGSYEQYF